One and the same sample provided the 20 T cell receptor beta chains below, sequenced in a study of control samples from healthy donors and cancer patients. Clones were sequenced by immunoSEQ multiplex PCR, and TCRdb holds only the in-frame ones, with some missing. The sample holds roughly 160,000 clones, 88% seen once. The sequencing input was blood. The receptor source for this set is a woman under 40 in good health.

The V and J genes are TRBV7-2 and TRBJ1-1; tentative D call: TRBD1 (6 bases). V was clipped by 3 bases and J by 6 bases, with 14 bases between them. Germline CDR1 reads SGHTA; CDR2 reads FQGNSA. The CDR3 loop spans 14 amino acids. The CDR3 DNA sequence: TGTGCCAGCAGCTTCAACACAGGGATGCCTGAAGCTTTCTTT. Translation gives CASSFNTGMPEAFF.

The sample holds a few counts of this clone. The V gene is TRBV5-1, the J gene TRBJ2-5, with 7 bases that match TRBD2. Germline values: CDR1 SGHRS, CDR2 YFSETQ. V was pared by 4 bases and J by 0 bases, with 3 bases of the junction left unmatched. The CDR3 loop spans 14 amino acids. Here the CDR3 DNA reads TGCGCCAGCAGCCCGGGGGGAAACCAAGAGACCCAGTACTTC. Translation gives CASSPGGNQETQYF.

J is TRBJ1-5 and V is TRBV5-6; 8 bases are shared with TRBD1. The CDR3 is made up of 15 amino acids. After removal of 4 bases from V and 3 bases from J, the junction contained 6 bases not matched to a gene. The V gene's germline CDR1 is SGHDT and CDR2 YYEEEE. The CDR3: CASSTWTGFNQPQHF. DNA for the CDR3: TGTGCCAGCAGCACCTGGACAGGGTTCAATCAGCCCCAGCATTTT.

The rearrangement links TRBV7-9 to TRBJ1-1, with no clear D. The CDR3 loop spans 15 amino acids. Trimming removed 8 bases from V and 0 bases from J, with 16 bases in between. CDR1 and CDR2 from the germline V gene are SEHNR and FQNEAQ (reference sequence). CDR3 protein: CASRLEGRMNTEAFF. The CDR3 coding sequence is TGTGCCAGCCGCCTAGAAGGCCGTATGAACACTGAAGCTTTCTTT.

The V call is TRBV2, the J call TRBJ1-4, with D possibly matching TRBD1 (5 bases). V lost 5 bases and J lost 6, with 13 bases in between. CDR1 is SNHLY and CDR2 is FYNNEI in the germline V gene. The CDR3 has 14 amino acids. The CDR3 here is CASSSGQEDEKLFF. The CDR3 region has the DNA TGTGCCAGCAGTTCAGGGCAGGAGGATGAAAAACTGTTTTTT.

V is TRBV18 and J is TRBJ2-3; no clear D gene. The germline CDR1 and CDR2 sequences are KGHSH and LQKENI. Trimming took off 3 bases at V and 3 bases at J, with 13 bases between the two ends. CDR3 length: 15 amino acids. CDR3 protein: CASSPTVGGTDTQYF. The DNA for the CDR3 is TGTGCCAGCTCACCCACGGTGGGTGGGACAGATACGCAGTATTTT.

Written as DNA, the CDR3 is TGTGCCAGCAGCGTAGGGGGTGCCGGAAACACCATATATTTT. Amino acid sequence: CASSVGGAGNTIYF. The V and J genes are TRBV9 and TRBJ1-3; D unclear. Between the trimmed V and J ends, which lost 0 bases and 4 bases, there was a span of 8 bases. The CDR3 sequence is 14 residues long. CDR1 and CDR2 (germline): SGDLS, YYNGEE.

This chain's CDR3 is CASNPGGLVQWGYTF. The CDR3 DNA sequence: TGTGCCAGCAACCCTGGGGGCCTGGTTCAGTGGGGCTACACCTTC. The V call is TRBV6-5, the J call TRBJ1-2; a weak D match, TRBD1 (6 bases). CDR1 and CDR2 from the germline V gene are MNHEY and SVGAGI. This CDR3 has 15 residues. Trimming cost V 7 bases and J 8 bases, with 23 bases left between them.

A word on this clone: In the same sample, other DNA sequences code for this CDR3. The CDR3 sequence is CATSDRTGTADTQYF. The CDR3, as DNA: TGTGCCACCAGCGATAGGACAGGGACAGCAGATACGCAGTATTTT. The rearrangement links TRBV24-1 to TRBJ2-3; TRBD1 agrees at 8 bases. The CDR3 is 15 amino acids. Germline V gene lookup returns CDR1 KGHDR and CDR2 SFDVKD. With 7 bases clipped from V and 4 bases from J, the junction kept 9 bases outside the gene matches.

This clone was recorded only once. This chain links TRBV10-2 with TRBJ2-1, with D perhaps matching TRBD2 (5 bases). The V and J ends lost 6 bases and 8 bases respectively, with 14 bases between them. There are 13 residues in the CDR3. Germline V gene sequence: CDR1 WSHSY, CDR2 SAAADI. This CDR3 is CASSSTSLHEQFF. DNA for the CDR3: TGCGCCAGCAGCAGTACTAGTTTGCATGAGCAGTTCTTC.

The CDR3, as DNA: TGTGCCAGTAGCGAAACAGGGATCCAAGAGACCCAGTACTTC. Protein: CASSETGIQETQYF. V gene TRBV19 combines with J gene TRBJ2-5; D may be TRBD1 (6 bases). Germline lookup yields CDR1 LNHDA and CDR2 SQIVND (reference sequence). The CDR3 covers 14 residues. Trimming removed 6 bases at V and 1 base at J, with 12 bases between.

The chain carries TRBV6-2 or TRBV6-3 and TRBJ2-2, with a possible D match to TRBD1 (6 bases). Deletions cut 6 bases from V and 4 bases from J, with 12 bases between. The germline V gene has CDR1 MNHEY and CDR2 SVGEGT. The CDR3 length is 14 residues. CDR3: CASSLTGRTGELFF. For the CDR3, the DNA is TGTGCCAGCAGCTTGACAGGACGCACCGGGGAGCTGTTTTTT.

On this clone itself: Other DNA sequences in this sample translate to the same CDR3. V is TRBV3-1 (or the pseudogene TRBV3-2) and J is TRBJ2-1, with D unresolved. Trimming took 1 base from V and 7 from J, leaving 5 bases between them. Germline assignment: CDR1 LGHDT and CDR2 YNNKEL (reference sequence). The CDR3 length is 12 residues. CDR3 sequence (DNA): TGTGCCAGCAGCCAAGGAGAGAATGAGCAGTTCTTC. Its protein product is CASSQGENEQFF.

This chain uses TRBV9 with TRBJ2-7, with a possible D match to TRBD1 (6 bases). V was shortened by 0 bases and J by 6 bases, with 10 bases between the two germline ends. Germline-derived CDR1 and CDR2 are SGDLS and YYNGEE. This CDR3 is built from 13 residues. CDR3 region: CASSVVAGAEQYF. CDR3 nucleotide sequence: TGTGCCAGCAGCGTAGTGGCAGGGGCCGAGCAGTACTTC.

The count of this clone is one. This chain joins TRBV5-8 and TRBJ2-6; D perhaps matches TRBD1 (6 bases). Trimming pared 4 bases from V and 2 bases from J, leaving 13 bases between. CDR3 length equals 16 residues. The germline gives CDR1 SGHTS, CDR2 YDEGEE. Written as DNA, the CDR3 is TGTGCCAGCAGCCCCTACACAGGGACTGGGGCCAACGTCCTGACTTTC. This codes for CASSPYTGTGANVLTF. Looking up the rest from reference TRBV5-8 and TRBJ2-6 gives the full variable domain: EAGVTQSPTHLIKTRGQQATLRCSPISGHTSVYWYQQALGLGLQFLLWYDEGEERNRGNFPPRFSGRQFPNYSSELNVNALELEDSALYLCASSPYTGTGANVLTFGAGSRLTVL.

Only one count was recorded for this clone. The chain carries TRBV6-5 and TRBJ2-5; D is uncertain. Germline values: CDR1 MNHEY, CDR2 SVGAGI. The CDR3 spans 14 residues. With 1 base removed from V and 3 bases from J, the gap between germline ends came to 9 bases. CDR3 in DNA: TGTGCCAGCAGTTACTGGGCCAGAGAAGAGACCCAGTACTTC. Encoded protein: CASSYWAREETQYF.

This chain uses TRBV3-1 (or the pseudogene TRBV3-2) with TRBJ1-1, with unresolved D. The CDR3 is 15 amino acids. CDR1 and CDR2 from the germline V gene are LGHDT and YNNKEL (reference sequence). V dropped 3 bases and J dropped 1 base, with 12 bases sitting between them. The CDR3, as DNA: TGTGCCAGCAGCCAGTCTTGGTCGGCGAACACTGAAGCTTTCTTT. Its protein is CASSQSWSANTEAFF.

This clone showed up just once. The chain recombines TRBV5-1 with TRBJ1-2, with 7 bases matching TRBD1. The CDR3 has 14 residues. The V gene's germline CDR1 is SGHRS and CDR2 YFSETQ. V lost 7 bases and J lost 8; bases outside the gene matches: 14. In DNA form, the CDR3 reads TGCGCCAGCGGACCAACAGGGGTTCTGGAAGGCTACACCTTC. Translated, it gives CASGPTGVLEGYTF.

V and J are TRBV25-1 and TRBJ2-7; 11 bases align to TRBD1. J lost 3 bases, V lost 0 bases, and 4 bases had no gene match. The germline V gene encodes CDR1 MGHDK and CDR2 SYGVNS. The CDR3 runs to 16 residues. CDR3 sequence: CASSEYGDRGYYEQYF. CDR3 sequence (DNA): TGTGCCAGCAGTGAATACGGGGACAGGGGGTACTACGAGCAGTACTTC.

The gene calls are TRBV5-1 and TRBJ2-3; 7 nucleotides align to TRBD2. Germline V gene data show CDR1 as SGHRS and CDR2 as YFSETQ. The ends lost 4 bases at V and 4 bases at J; junction bases unmatched: 18. The CDR3 extends over 18 amino acids. For the CDR3, the DNA is TGCGCCAGCAGCATAGCCCCCGGGCTAGCGGAGAGATCAGATACGCAGTATTTT. Protein sequence: CASSIAPGLAERSDTQYF.